This paragraph covers one TCR beta chain sequence. What it binds is unknown. This sample was included in a study of cytomegalovirus exposure and HLA in healthy donors. Use of 60 Vbeta and 13 Jbeta primers characterized the PCR. TCRdb's table, derived via immunoSEQ multiplex PCR, lists solely in-frame clones and lacks some. Of about 130,000 clones listed, more than 65% are singletons. Study findings and constraints: Earlier results showed most TCR beta V segments being productive about 90% or about 30% of the time.

CDR1 is SEHNR and CDR2 is FQNEAQ in the germline V gene (reference sequence). CDR3 length equals 16 residues. V lost 5 bases to trimming and J lost 7 bases; unmatched junction nucleotides: 11. J is TRBJ1-4 and V is TRBV7-9; 9 bases are shared with TRBD1. Material: PBMCs. This clonotype originated in a man aged 45-60 years in good health and CMV-seronegative. The CDR3 region is CASSPVRDRESEKLFF. For the CDR3, the DNA is TGTGCCAGCAGCCCCGTCCGGGACAGGGAGTCTGAAAAACTGTTTTTT. The full variable domain, in which reference TRBV7-9 and TRBJ1-4 provide the parts outside the CDR3, is DTGVSQNPRHKITKRGQNVTFRCDPISEHNRLYWYRQTLGQGPEFLTYFQNEAQLEKSRLLSDRFSAERPKGSFSTLEIQRTEQGDSAMYLCASSPVRDRESEKLFFGSGTQLSVL.